These T cell receptor beta chains were read from a single sample in a study of blood T cell repertoires in COVID-19. TCRdb's table, derived via immunoSEQ multiplex PCR, lists solely in-frame clones and lacks some. The sample comprises roughly 310,000 clones, roughly 90% of which are singletons, and 2.9% rests with the top ten. Sequenced material: peripheral blood. These receptors originate from a woman aged 25-40 years with COVID-19, enrolled during active disease. The CDR3 runs from the conserved cysteine through the conserved F or W. The order of the fields is V gene, J gene, clone size, D gene, CDR3 protein. A D gene is named only where the DNA matches it firmly. Part of the rows lack a size; the others show once, few, many or a class for expanded clones.

v_call: TRBV2; j_call: TRBJ1-5; clone_size: once; d_call: TRBD1; cdr3_aa: CASSPQTGGYQPQHF
v_call: TRBV5-6; j_call: TRBJ2-7; clone_size: .; d_call: TRBD1; cdr3_aa: CASSFGQGMGEQYF
v_call: TRBV29-1; j_call: TRBJ1-6; clone_size: .; d_call: .; cdr3_aa: CSVDKRRGSPLHF
v_call: TRBV30; j_call: TRBJ2-1; clone_size: .; d_call: .; cdr3_aa: CAWNWGAGEDEQFF
v_call: TRBV27; j_call: TRBJ2-7; clone_size: once; d_call: .; cdr3_aa: CASSLWLDSHEQYF
v_call: TRBV11-2; j_call: TRBJ2-7; clone_size: .; d_call: TRBD1; cdr3_aa: CASSQYRDRDHEQYF
v_call: TRBV30; j_call: TRBJ1-2; clone_size: .; d_call: .; cdr3_aa: CAWSGSGQGTSNYGYTF
v_call: TRBV7-9; j_call: TRBJ2-7; clone_size: once; d_call: TRBD2; cdr3_aa: CASSLDAGATYEQYF
v_call: TRBV3-1/TRBV3-2; j_call: TRBJ1-1; clone_size: .; d_call: .; cdr3_aa: CASSQAGTQGAEAFF
v_call: TRBV28; j_call: TRBJ2-2; clone_size: once; d_call: .; cdr3_aa: CASSLGRLDFTGELFF
v_call: TRBV5-4; j_call: TRBJ1-2; clone_size: .; d_call: TRBD1; cdr3_aa: CASSPGQGEGGYTF
v_call: TRBV29-1; j_call: TRBJ2-4; clone_size: .; d_call: .; cdr3_aa: CSVSGVLAKNIQYF
v_call: TRBV6-4; j_call: TRBJ1-1; clone_size: .; d_call: TRBD1; cdr3_aa: CASGKDRDTEAFF
v_call: TRBV25-1; j_call: TRBJ2-1; clone_size: .; d_call: .; cdr3_aa: CASSRRGSEQFF
v_call: TRBV3-1/TRBV3-2; j_call: TRBJ1-1; clone_size: .; d_call: TRBD1; cdr3_aa: CASSPPPGQGAQTTEAFF
v_call: TRBV7-9; j_call: TRBJ2-1; clone_size: .; d_call: TRBD1; cdr3_aa: CASSLSTGDNEQFF